The sequence of this T cell receptor beta chain was determined in a study of CD8+ T cells in alopecia areata. The treatment denotes: oral pan-JAK inhibitor, 5-10 mg twice daily. Following extraction, RNA underwent reverse transcription to cDNA, which served as the sequencing template. Assay used: immunoSEQ multiplex PCR; TCRdb lists only in-frame clones, some missing. The sample carries some 180,000 clones, about 51% recorded once. Worth noting for this clone: The identical CDR3 is also encoded by other nucleotide sequences in the sample.

Germline CDR1 MGHRA, CDR2 YSYEKL. This CDR3 contains 14 residues. V gave up 1 base and J gave up 1 base, with 7 bases separating them. The material sequenced was CD8+ T cells sorted from blood, taken between weeks 51 and 54, from a patient treated with tofacitinib. The rearrangement uses TRBV4-1 and TRBJ1-1; D gene unclear. The TCR was taken from a human donor with alopecia areata. CDR3 bases: TGCGCCAGCAGCCAAGTAACGACGAACACTGAAGCTTTCTTT. This sequence encodes CASSQVTTNTEAFF.